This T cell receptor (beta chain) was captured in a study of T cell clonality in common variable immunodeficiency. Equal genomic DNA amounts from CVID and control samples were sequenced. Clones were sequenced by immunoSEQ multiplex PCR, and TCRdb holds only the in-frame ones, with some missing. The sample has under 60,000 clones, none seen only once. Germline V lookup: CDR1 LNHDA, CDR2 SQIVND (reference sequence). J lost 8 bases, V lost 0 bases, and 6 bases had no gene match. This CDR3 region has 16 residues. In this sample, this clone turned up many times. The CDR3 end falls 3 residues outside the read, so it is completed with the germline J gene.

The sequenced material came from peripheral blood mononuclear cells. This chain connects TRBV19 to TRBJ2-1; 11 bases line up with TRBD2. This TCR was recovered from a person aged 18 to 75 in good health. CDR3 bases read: TGTGCCAGTAGTATAGAACTAGCGGGAGTACGCGATGAG. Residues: CASSIELAGVRDE. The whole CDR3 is CASSIELAGVRDEQFF.